This T cell receptor (beta chain) was profiled in a study of CD8 T cells in ankylosing spondylitis. Study conclusions and caveats: Some of these motif variants have turned up before, in reports on reactive arthritis synovial fluid and blood. A TCR beta motif made of fewer than ten highly homologous variants seemed typical of ankylosing spondylitis blood. In peripheral blood, disease-linked CD8+ clones occurred at relatively low frequencies.

TCRdb itself ran the 5' RACE reads through MiXCR, one entry per CDR3 protein. The table includes 400,000 or so distinct CDR3 sequences, 25% to 30% detected once. The CDR3 is 17 amino acids. Per germline, CDR1 WSHSY and CDR2 SAAADI. V lost 3 bases, J lost 5 bases, and 20 bases lay in between. About this clonotype itself: The antigen remains undetermined.

Sequencing was done on a sample of blood, either unsorted or a sorted T cell fraction (not recorded which). The TCR sequence derives from a male donor with ankylosing spondylitis. The chain recombines TRBV10-2 with TRBJ1-5; TRBD1 might be the D (6 bases). In DNA, the CDR3 is TGCGCCAGCAGTGACCCCACCGTGGGCAGGGGCCATCAGCCCCAGCATTTT. Amino acid sequence: CASSDPTVGRGHQPQHF.